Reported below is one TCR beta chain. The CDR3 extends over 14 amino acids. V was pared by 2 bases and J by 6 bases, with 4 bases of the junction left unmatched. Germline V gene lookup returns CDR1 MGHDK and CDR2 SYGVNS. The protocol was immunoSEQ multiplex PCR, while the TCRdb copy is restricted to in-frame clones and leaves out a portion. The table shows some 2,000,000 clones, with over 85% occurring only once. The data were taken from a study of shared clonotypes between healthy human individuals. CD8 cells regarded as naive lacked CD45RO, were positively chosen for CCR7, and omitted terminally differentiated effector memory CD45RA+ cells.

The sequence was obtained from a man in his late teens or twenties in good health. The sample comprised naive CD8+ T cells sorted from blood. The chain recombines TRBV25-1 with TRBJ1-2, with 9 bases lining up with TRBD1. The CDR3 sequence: CASSEKGTGNGYTF. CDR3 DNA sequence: TGTGCCAGCAGTGAAAAAGGGACAGGGAATGGCTACACCTTC.